The 24 T cell receptor beta chains listed next were all sequenced from one sample in a study of blood T cell repertoires in COVID-19. Sequenced by immunoSEQ multiplex PCR; TCRdb stores in-frame clones only, minus some. The sample contains 95,000 to 150,000 clones, roughly 88% of which appear only once. Sequenced input: peripheral blood. All receptors come from a man between 35 and 55 years old with acute or convalescent COVID-19.

The chain couples TRBV7-2 to TRBJ2-1, with D hard to call. The CDR3 consists of 13 residues. Between the trimmed V and J ends, which lost 5 bases and 0 bases, there was a span of 5 bases. Per the germline V gene, CDR1 is SGHTA and CDR2 is FQGNSA. CDR3 nucleotide sequence: TGTGCCAGCAGCCTAAACTCCTACAATGAGCAGTTCTTC. Its protein product is CASSLNSYNEQFF.

This clone was seen just once. The CDR3 bases are TGTGCCAGCAACCAGGACAAGGGGCATGAAGCTTTCTTT. It encodes CASNQDKGHEAFF. The chain couples TRBV6-5 to TRBJ1-1; possibly TRBD1 for D (5 bases). Germline V gives CDR1 MNHEY, CDR2 SVGAGI. The ends were cut back, 7 bases at V and 7 bases at J, with 16 bases in the middle. This CDR3 contains 13 residues.

The chain has TRBV7-9 and TRBJ2-3; D may be TRBD2 (6 bases). The CDR3 spans 14 residues. Trimming removed 11 bases at V and 5 bases at J, with 20 bases between. In germline, CDR1 is SEHNR, CDR2 FQNEAQ (reference sequence). The CDR3 spells CAGAGGGSGDTQYF. Here the CDR3 DNA reads TGTGCCGGCGCCGGGGGAGGTTCGGGAGATACGCAGTATTTT.

The chain joins TRBV3-1 (or the pseudogene TRBV3-2) to TRBJ1-5; D unresolved. The V and J ends lost 4 bases and 6 bases respectively, with 13 bases between them. CDR3 length: 14 amino acids. From germline, CDR1 is LGHDT and CDR2 YNNKEL (reference sequence). CDR3 in amino acids: CASSPNREGQPQHF. CDR3 DNA: TGTGCCAGCAGCCCCAACCGGGAAGGTCAGCCCCAGCATTTT.

V is TRBV6-5 and J is TRBJ1-6; no clear D. Deletions cut 1 base from V and 8 bases from J, with 12 bases between. Germline CDR1 reads MNHEY; CDR2 reads SVGAGI. The CDR3 spans 15 residues. This CDR3 reads CASSYYPGVDSPLHF. The CDR3, as DNA: TGTGCCAGCAGTTACTATCCAGGTGTGGATTCACCCCTCCACTTT.

This clone occurred a few times. This chain connects TRBV6-5 to TRBJ2-7; D unresolved. Germline V CDR1 and CDR2: MNHEY, SVGAGI. V dropped 0 bases and J dropped 4 bases, with 7 bases sitting between them. CDR3 size: 13 residues. In DNA form, the CDR3 reads TGTGCCAGCAGTTACTCGAATGAGTACGAGCAGTACTTC. As protein: CASSYSNEYEQYF.

The gene calls are TRBV7-2 and TRBJ2-2; 7 positions agree with TRBD2. The CDR3 extends over 18 amino acids. V lost 1 base and J lost 2; bases outside the gene matches: 10. The germline V gene has CDR1 SGHTA and CDR2 FQGNSA. The CDR3 region has the DNA TGTGCCAGCAGCTTAGTATCCCTAGGGACTATAAACACCGGGGAGCTGTTTTTT. Protein product: CASSLVSLGTINTGELFF.

This rearrangement joins TRBV21-1 to TRBJ1-6; TRBD1 is the table's D call, not checked against the DNA. TRBV21-1 is deemed a pseudogene. The CDR3 sequence is 16 residues long. The DNA of the CDR3 is TGTGCCAGCAGCAAAGGGCAGGGTATGGATAATTCACCCCTCCACTTT. Residues: CASSKGQGMDNSPLHF.

The rearrangement uses TRBV7-2 and TRBJ1-2; maybe TRBD1 (6 bases). The CDR3 is made up of 14 amino acids. The germline gives CDR1 SGHTA, CDR2 FQGNSA. Trimming stripped 7 bases from V and 8 bases from J, with 20 bases between. Here the CDR3 reads CASTPLGSQGGYTF. For the CDR3, the DNA is TGTGCCAGCACCCCTCTGGGGTCTCAGGGGGGCTACACCTTC.

This clone was observed a single time. The chain has TRBV11-2 and TRBJ1-5; D unclear. Trimming pared 1 base from V and 5 bases from J, leaving 6 bases between. The length of the CDR3 is 13 residues. Germline CDR1 SGHAT, CDR2 FQNNGV. The CDR3 reads CASSLGGYQPQHF. CDR3 nucleotide sequence: TGTGCCAGCAGCTTAGGAGGGTATCAGCCCCAGCATTTT.

This clone was counted only a few times. The chain recombines TRBV2 with TRBJ1-2; a possible D gene is TRBD1 (5 bases). Germline lookup yields CDR1 SNHLY and CDR2 FYNNEI. Trimming removed 7 bases from V and 0 bases from J, with 15 bases in between. The CDR3 contains 15 residues. The CDR3 region is CASNTGSPSNYGYTF. CDR3 sequence (DNA): TGTGCCAGCAACACAGGATCGCCATCTAACTATGGCTACACCTTC.

This clone has just one count. The chain carries TRBV19 and TRBJ1-2; 8 nucleotides line up with TRBD1. Trimming cost V 4 bases and J 8 bases; bases outside gene matches: 9. Germline CDR1 reads LNHDA; CDR2 reads SQIVND (reference sequence). This CDR3 is 14 amino acids long. The CDR3 here is CASSTRQGLMGYTF. In DNA, the CDR3 is TGTGCCAGTAGTACCCGACAGGGGTTGATGGGCTACACCTTC.

This clone showed up just once. The chain carries TRBV6-4 and TRBJ2-3, with 12 nucleotides matching TRBD2. V lost 2 bases, J lost 0 bases, and 9 bases stayed unmatched. The CDR3 extends over 19 amino acids. Germline V gives CDR1 MRHNA, CDR2 SNTAGT. CDR3 amino acids: CASSDLTSGGSPSTDTQYF. CDR3 nucleotide sequence: TGTGCCAGCAGTGACCTTACTAGCGGGGGGTCTCCTAGCACAGATACGCAGTATTTT.

The chain is built from TRBV19 and TRBJ1-2, with 9 bases matching TRBD1. The ends lost 8 bases at V and 8 bases at J; junction bases unmatched: 12. The V gene's germline CDR1 is LNHDA and CDR2 SQIVND (reference sequence). The CDR3 length is 14 residues. This CDR3 is CASSWQGQGIGYTF. In DNA, the CDR3 is TGTGCCAGTTCCTGGCAGGGACAGGGAATAGGCTACACCTTC.

V gene TRBV12-5 combines with J gene TRBJ1-6; D might be TRBD1 (6 bases). From germline, CDR1 is LGHNT and CDR2 FRNRAP. The germline V and J ends were trimmed by 0 bases and 10 bases, with 13 bases remaining between them. The CDR3 is made up of 15 amino acids. The CDR3 spells CASGLVLAGESPLHF. CDR3 sequence (DNA): TGTGCTAGTGGTTTGGTACTGGCAGGGGAATCACCCCTCCACTTT.

The chain joins TRBV29-1 to TRBJ2-3, with 9 positions matching TRBD1. This CDR3 contains 15 residues. V was pared by 7 bases and J by 0 bases, with 8 bases of the junction left unmatched. Per the germline V gene, CDR1 is SQVTM and CDR2 is ANQGSEA. The CDR3 DNA reads as TGCAGCGGGGACAGGGATGGCCCTAGCACAGATACGCAGTATTTT. Translated: CSGDRDGPSTDTQYF.

The V and J genes are TRBV5-5 and TRBJ2-7; no definite D call. Trimming took off 0 bases at V and 0 bases at J, with 7 bases between the two ends. Germline V gene data show CDR1 as SGHKS and CDR2 as YYEKEE (reference sequence). The CDR3 totals 14 residues. The CDR3 loop is CASSLDVNSYEQYF. CDR3 coding DNA: TGTGCCAGCAGCTTGGATGTCAACTCCTACGAGCAGTACTTC. The full variable domain, completed using reference TRBV5-5 and TRBJ2-7, is DAGVTQSPTHLIKTRGQQVTLRCSPISGHKSVSWYQQVLGQGPQFIFQYYEKEERGRGNFPDRFSARQFPNYSSELNVNALLLGDSALYLCASSLDVNSYEQYFGPGTRLTVT.

The chain employs TRBV27 and TRBJ2-1, with 7 bases aligning to TRBD1. Trimming at V came to 5 bases and at J to 6 bases, leaving 4 bases not matched to a gene. Per the germline V gene, CDR1 is MNHEY and CDR2 is SMNVEV (reference sequence). This CDR3 is 13 amino acids long. The CDR3 spells CASSIRQGNEQFF. CDR3 coding DNA: TGTGCCAGCAGTATACGACAGGGCAATGAGCAGTTCTTC.

V usage is TRBV13 and J usage is TRBJ2-7, with unresolved D. V was pared by 5 bases and J by 9 bases, with 11 bases between. Germline CDR1 reads PRHDT; CDR2 reads FYEKMQ (reference sequence). This CDR3 comprises 11 residues. The CDR3 nucleotides read TGTGCCAGCAGCACCAGTGGAGTGCAGTACTTC. Encoded protein: CASSTSGVQYF.

Concerning this clone itself: This sample also contains other DNA sequences that code for the same CDR3. The chain carries TRBV7-3 and TRBJ1-1; D remains ambiguous. Between the trimmed V and J ends, which lost 2 bases and 1 base, there was a span of 5 bases. This CDR3 spans 13 amino acids. Looked up from germline, CDR1 is SGHTA and CDR2 is FQGTGA. CDR3 in DNA: TGTGCCAGCAGCTTAGGGCGGAACACTGAAGCTTTCTTT. Amino acids: CASSLGRNTEAFF.

In its sample, this clone was seen once. The genes are TRBV13 and TRBJ2-3, with 9 bases fitting TRBD2. Looked up from germline, CDR1 is PRHDT and CDR2 is FYEKMQ (reference sequence). This CDR3 is built from 14 residues. With V trimmed by 5 bases and J by 6 bases, 6 bases remained unmatched. The CDR3, as DNA: TGTGCCAGCAGCAATAGCGGGGGCGGGGATACGCAGTATTTT. It encodes CASSNSGGGDTQYF.

This clone was seen only once. This chain uses TRBV12-5 with TRBJ2-1; D may be TRBD2 (6 bases). Looked up from germline, CDR1 is LGHNT and CDR2 is FRNRAP. The CDR3 length is 14 residues. The germline V and J ends were trimmed by 2 bases and 3 bases, with 8 bases remaining between them. CDR3 bases: TGTGCTAGTGGTTTGACTAGCATCTACAATGAGCAGTTCTTC. Its protein is CASGLTSIYNEQFF.

This chain joins TRBV19 and TRBJ1-5, with unresolved D. Trimming pared 2 bases from V and 9 bases from J, leaving 11 bases between. This CDR3 is 13 amino acids long. From germline, CDR1 is LNHDA and CDR2 SQIVND (reference sequence). CDR3 in amino acids: CASSILSKRPQHF. CDR3 bases: TGTGCCAGTAGTATACTCTCGAAGAGGCCCCAGCATTTT. Drawing the rest from reference TRBV19 and TRBJ1-5, the complete variable domain is DGGITQSPKYLFRKEGQNVTLSCEQNLNHDAMYWYRQDPGQGLRLIYYSQIVNDFQKGDIAEGYSVSREKKESFPLTVTSAQKNPTAFYLCASSILSKRPQHFGDGTRLSIL.

This rearrangement joins TRBV4-1 to TRBJ2-3; D remains unclear. The germline V gene encodes CDR1 MGHRA and CDR2 YSYEKL. V was shortened by 0 bases and J by 11 bases, with 18 bases between the two germline ends. CDR3 size: 15 residues. DNA of the CDR3: TGCGCCAGCAGCCAAGATCGGCGCCGGAGTGAGGAGCAGTATTTT. As protein: CASSQDRRRSEEQYF.